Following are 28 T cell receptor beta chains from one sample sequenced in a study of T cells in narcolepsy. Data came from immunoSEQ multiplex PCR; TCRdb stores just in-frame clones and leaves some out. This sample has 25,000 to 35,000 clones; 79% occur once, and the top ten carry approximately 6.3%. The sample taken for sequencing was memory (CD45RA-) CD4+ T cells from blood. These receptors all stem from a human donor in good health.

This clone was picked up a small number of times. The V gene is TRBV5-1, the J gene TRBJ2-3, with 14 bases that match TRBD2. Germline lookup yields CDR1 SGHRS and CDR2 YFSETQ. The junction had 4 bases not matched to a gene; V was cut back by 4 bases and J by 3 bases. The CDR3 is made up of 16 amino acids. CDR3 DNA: TGCGCCAGCAGCGGGGGACTAGCGGGAGAGACAGATACGCAGTATTTT. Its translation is CASSGGLAGETDTQYF.

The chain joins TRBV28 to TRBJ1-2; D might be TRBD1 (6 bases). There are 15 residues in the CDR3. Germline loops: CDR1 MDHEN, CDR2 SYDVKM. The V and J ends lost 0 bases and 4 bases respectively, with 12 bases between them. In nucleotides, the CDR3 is TGTGCCAGCAGTTTATGGGTACAGGGCGGCTATGGCTACACCTTC. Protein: CASSLWVQGGYGYTF.

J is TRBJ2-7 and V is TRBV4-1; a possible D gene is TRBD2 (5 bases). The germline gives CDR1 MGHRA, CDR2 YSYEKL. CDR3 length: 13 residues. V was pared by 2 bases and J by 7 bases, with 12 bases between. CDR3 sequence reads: CASSQIRGEEQYF. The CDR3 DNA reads TGCGCCAGCAGCCAAATTCGGGGTGAAGAGCAGTACTTC.

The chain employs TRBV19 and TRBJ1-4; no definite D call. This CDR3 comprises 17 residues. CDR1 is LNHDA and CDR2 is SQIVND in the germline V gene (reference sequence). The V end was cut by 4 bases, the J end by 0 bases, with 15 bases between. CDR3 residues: CASSNGRVVATNEKLFF. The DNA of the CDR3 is TGTGCCAGTAGTAATGGACGGGTCGTTGCAACTAATGAAAAACTGTTTTTT.

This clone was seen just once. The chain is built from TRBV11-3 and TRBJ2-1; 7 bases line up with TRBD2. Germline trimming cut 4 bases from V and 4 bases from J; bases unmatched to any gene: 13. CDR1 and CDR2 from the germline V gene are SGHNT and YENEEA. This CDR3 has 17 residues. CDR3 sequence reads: CASSYTGHLREYNEQFF. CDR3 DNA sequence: TGTGCCAGCAGCTATACCGGACATTTGCGGGAGTACAATGAGCAGTTCTTC.

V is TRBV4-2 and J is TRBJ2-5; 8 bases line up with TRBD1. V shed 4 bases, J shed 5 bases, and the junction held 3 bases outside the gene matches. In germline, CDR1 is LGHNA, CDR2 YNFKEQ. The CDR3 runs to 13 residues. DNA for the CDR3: TGTGCCAGCAGCCGGACAGGGTCGGAGACCCAGTACTTC. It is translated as CASSRTGSETQYF.

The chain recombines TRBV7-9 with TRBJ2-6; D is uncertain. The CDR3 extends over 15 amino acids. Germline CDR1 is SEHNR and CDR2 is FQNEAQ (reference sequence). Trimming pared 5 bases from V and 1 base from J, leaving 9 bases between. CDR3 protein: CASSPYVSGANVLTF. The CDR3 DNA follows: TGTGCCAGCAGCCCTTATGTTTCTGGGGCCAACGTCCTGACTTTC.

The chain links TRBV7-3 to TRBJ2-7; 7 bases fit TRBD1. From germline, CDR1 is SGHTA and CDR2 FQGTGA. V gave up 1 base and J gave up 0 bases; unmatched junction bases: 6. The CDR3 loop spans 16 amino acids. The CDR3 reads CASSLSSRGSSYEQYF. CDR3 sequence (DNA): TGTGCCAGCAGCTTAAGTTCCAGGGGGAGCTCCTACGAGCAGTACTTC.

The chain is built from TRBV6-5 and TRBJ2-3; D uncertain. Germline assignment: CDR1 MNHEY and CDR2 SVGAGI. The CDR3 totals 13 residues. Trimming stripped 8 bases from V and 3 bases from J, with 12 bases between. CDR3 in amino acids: CASSIGRTDTQYF. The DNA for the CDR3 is TGTGCCAGCTCCATAGGTCGGACAGATACGCAGTATTTT.

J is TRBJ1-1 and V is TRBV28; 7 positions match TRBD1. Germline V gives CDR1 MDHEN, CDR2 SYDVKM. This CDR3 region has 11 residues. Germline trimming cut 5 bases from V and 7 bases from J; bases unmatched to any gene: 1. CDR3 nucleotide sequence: TGTGCCAGCAGTGCAGGGGGTGAAGCTTTCTTT. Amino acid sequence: CASSAGGEAFF.

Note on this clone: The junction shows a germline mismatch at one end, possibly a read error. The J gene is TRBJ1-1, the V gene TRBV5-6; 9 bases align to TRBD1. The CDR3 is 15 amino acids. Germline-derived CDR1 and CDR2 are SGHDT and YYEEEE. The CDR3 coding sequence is TGTGCCAGCAGCCCCCGGGACAGGGAGAACGCTGAAGCTTTCTTT. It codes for CASSPRDRENAEAFF.

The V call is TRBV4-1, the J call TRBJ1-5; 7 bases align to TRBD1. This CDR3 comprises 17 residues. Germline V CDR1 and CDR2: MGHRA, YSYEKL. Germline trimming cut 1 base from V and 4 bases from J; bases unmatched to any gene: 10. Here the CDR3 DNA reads TGCGCCAGCAGCCAAGGCCAGGGGGGGCCGCAAAATCAGCCCCAGCATTTT. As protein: CASSQGQGGPQNQPQHF.

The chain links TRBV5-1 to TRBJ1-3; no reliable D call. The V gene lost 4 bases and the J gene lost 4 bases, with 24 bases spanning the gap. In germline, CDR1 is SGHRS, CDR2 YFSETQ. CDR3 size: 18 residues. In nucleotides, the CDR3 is TGCGCCAGCAGCCCCTCCGGGAACGGCGTTTACTCAGGAAACACCATATATTTT. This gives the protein CASSPSGNGVYSGNTIYF.

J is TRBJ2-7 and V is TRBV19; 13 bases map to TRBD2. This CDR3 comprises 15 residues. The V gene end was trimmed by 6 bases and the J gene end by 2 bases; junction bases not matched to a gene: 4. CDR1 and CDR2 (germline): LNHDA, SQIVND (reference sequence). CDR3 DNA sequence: TGTGCCAGTAGCCGTGGACTAGCGGGAGCCTACGAGCAGTACTTC. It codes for CASSRGLAGAYEQYF.

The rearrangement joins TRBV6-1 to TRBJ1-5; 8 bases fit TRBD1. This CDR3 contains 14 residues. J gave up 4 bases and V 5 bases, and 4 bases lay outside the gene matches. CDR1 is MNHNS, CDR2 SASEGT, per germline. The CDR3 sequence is CASSRTGLNQPQHF. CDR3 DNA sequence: TGTGCCAGCAGTCGGACAGGGTTAAATCAGCCCCAGCATTTT.

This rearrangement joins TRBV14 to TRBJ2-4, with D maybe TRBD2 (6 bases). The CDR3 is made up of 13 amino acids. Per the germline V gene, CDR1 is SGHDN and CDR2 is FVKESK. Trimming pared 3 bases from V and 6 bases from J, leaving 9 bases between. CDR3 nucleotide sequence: TGTGCCAGCAGCCAGACGGGACTAAACATTCAGTACTTC. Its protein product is CASSQTGLNIQYF. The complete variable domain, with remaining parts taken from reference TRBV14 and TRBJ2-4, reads EAGVTQFPSHSVIEKGQTVTLRCDPISGHDNLYWYRRVMGKEIKFLLHFVKESKQDESGMPNNRFLAERTGGTYSTLKVQPAELEDSGVYFCASSQTGLNIQYFGAGTRLSVL.

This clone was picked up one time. CDR3 amino acids: CASRARETHTDTQYF. As DNA, the CDR3 is TGTGCCAGCAGAGCCCGGGAAACCCACACAGATACGCAGTATTTT. The chain couples TRBV6-4 to TRBJ2-3; D may be TRBD2 (5 bases). This CDR3 region has 15 residues. The V end lost 6 bases, the J end lost 2 bases, and 15 bases lay between the germline ends. CDR1 and CDR2 (germline): MRHNA, SNTAGT.

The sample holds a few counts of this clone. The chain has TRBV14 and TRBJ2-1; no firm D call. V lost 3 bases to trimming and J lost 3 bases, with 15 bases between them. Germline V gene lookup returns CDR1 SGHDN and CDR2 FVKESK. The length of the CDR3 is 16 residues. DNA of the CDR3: TGTGCCAGCAGCCAGAACAGCGATAGGGACTACAATGAGCAGTTCTTC. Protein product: CASSQNSDRDYNEQFF.

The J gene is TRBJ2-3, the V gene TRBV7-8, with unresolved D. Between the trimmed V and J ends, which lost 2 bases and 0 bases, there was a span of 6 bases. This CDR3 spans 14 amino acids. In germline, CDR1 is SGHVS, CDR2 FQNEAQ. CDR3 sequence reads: CASSLLPSTDTQYF. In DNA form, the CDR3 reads TGTGCCAGCAGCTTATTGCCGAGCACAGATACGCAGTATTTT.

In nucleotides, the CDR3 is TGTGCCAGCAGTTTATACCGGCTAGCGGAGGACGAGCAGTACTTC. This encodes CASSLYRLAEDEQYF. This chain links TRBV27 with TRBJ2-7; 7 bases fit TRBD2. Germline V lookup: CDR1 MNHEY, CDR2 SMNVEV (reference sequence). The V and J ends lost 1 base and 5 bases, in that order; junction bases with no gene match: 8. The CDR3 extends over 15 amino acids.

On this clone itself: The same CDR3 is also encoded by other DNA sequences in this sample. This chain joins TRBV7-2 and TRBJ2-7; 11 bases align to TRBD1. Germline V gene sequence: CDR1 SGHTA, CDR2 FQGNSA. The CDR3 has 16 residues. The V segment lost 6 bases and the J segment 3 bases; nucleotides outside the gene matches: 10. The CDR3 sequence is CASRYRGGTGGYEQYF. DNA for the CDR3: TGTGCCAGCAGATACCGGGGGGGGACAGGGGGCTACGAGCAGTACTTC.

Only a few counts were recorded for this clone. The chain's CDR3 is CASSQAGVAGANVLTF. The CDR3 coding sequence is TGCGCCAGCAGCCAAGCAGGGGTGGCTGGGGCCAACGTCCTGACTTTC. This rearrangement joins TRBV4-1 to TRBJ2-6, with D possibly TRBD1 on 6 matching bases. CDR1 and CDR2 from the germline V gene are MGHRA and YSYEKL. Trimming cost V 1 base and J 2 bases, with 9 bases left between them. The CDR3 consists of 16 residues.

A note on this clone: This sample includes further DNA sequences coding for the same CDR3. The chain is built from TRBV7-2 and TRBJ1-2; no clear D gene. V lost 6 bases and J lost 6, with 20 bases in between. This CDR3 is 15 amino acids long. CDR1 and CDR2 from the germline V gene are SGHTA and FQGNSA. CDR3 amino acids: CASSPRVRRRDGYTF. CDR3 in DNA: TGTGCCAGCAGTCCACGGGTGCGTCGTAGGGATGGCTACACCTTC.

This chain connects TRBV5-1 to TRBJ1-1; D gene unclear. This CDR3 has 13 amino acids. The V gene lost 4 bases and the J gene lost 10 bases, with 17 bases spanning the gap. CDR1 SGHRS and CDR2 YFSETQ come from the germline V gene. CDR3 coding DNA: TGCGCCAGCAGCCCCAACCCGGACGGGCGAGCTTTCTTT. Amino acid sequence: CASSPNPDGRAFF.

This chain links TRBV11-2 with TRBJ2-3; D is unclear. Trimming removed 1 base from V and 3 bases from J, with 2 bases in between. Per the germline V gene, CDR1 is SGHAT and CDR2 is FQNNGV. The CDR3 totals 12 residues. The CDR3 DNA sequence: TGTGCCAGCAGCTTAGGAACAGATACGCAGTATTTT. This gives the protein CASSLGTDTQYF.

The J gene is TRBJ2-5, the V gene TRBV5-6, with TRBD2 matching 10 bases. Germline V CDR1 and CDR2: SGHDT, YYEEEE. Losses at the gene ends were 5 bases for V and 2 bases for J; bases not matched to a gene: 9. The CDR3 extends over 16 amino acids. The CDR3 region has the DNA TGTGCCAGCAGACCAACTGGACTAGCGGAACAAGAGACCCAGTACTTC. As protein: CASRPTGLAEQETQYF.

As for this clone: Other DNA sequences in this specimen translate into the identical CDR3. The CDR3 region has the DNA TGTGCCAGTAGTATAAACGGAAACTATGGCTACACCTTC. Encoded protein: CASSINGNYGYTF. The rearrangement uses TRBV19 and TRBJ1-2; D unclear. V shed 2 bases and J shed 2 bases, with 6 bases lying between them. The germline gives CDR1 LNHDA, CDR2 SQIVND (reference sequence). This CDR3 has 13 amino acids.

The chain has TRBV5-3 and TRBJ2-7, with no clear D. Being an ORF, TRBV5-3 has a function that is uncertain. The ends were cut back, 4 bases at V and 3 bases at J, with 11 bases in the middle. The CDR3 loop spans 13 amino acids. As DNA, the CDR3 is TGTGCCAGAAGCCGCTTTGGGGACTACGAGCAGTACTTC. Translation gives CARSRFGDYEQYF.